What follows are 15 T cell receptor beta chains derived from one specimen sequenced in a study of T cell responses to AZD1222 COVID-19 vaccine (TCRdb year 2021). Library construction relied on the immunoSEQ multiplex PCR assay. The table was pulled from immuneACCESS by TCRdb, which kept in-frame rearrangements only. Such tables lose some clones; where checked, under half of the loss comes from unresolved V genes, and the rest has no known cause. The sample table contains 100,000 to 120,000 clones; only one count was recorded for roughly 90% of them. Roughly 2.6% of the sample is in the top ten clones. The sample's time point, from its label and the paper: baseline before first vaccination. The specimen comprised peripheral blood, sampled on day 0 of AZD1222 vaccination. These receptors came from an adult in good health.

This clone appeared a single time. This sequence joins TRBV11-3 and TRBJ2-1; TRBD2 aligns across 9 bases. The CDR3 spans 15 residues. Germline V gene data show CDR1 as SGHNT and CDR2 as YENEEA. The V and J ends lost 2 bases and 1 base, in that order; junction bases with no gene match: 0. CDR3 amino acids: CASSLLAGSYNEQFF. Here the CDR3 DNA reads TGTGCCAGCAGCTTACTAGCGGGGTCCTACAATGAGCAGTTCTTC.

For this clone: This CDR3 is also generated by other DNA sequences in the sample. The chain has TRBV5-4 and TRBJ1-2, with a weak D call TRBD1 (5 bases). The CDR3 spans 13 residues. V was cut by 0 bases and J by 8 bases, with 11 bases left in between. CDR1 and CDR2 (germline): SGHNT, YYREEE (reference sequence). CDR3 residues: CASSLEGPYGYTF. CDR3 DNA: TGTGCCAGCAGCTTGGAGGGACCCTACGGCTACACCTTC.

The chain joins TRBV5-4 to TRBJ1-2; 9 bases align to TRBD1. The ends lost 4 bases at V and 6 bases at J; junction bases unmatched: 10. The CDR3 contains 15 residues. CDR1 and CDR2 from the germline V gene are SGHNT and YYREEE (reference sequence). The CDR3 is CASSLGTGLENGYTF. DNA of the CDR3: TGTGCCAGCAGCCTAGGGACAGGGTTGGAGAATGGCTACACCTTC.

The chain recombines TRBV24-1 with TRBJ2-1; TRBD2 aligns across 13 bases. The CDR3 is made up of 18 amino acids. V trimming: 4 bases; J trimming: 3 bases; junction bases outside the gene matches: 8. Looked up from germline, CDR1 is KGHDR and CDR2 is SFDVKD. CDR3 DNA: TGTGCCACCAGTGACTCGGGACTAGCGGGGACCCTCTACAATGAGCAGTTCTTC. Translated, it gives CATSDSGLAGTLYNEQFF.

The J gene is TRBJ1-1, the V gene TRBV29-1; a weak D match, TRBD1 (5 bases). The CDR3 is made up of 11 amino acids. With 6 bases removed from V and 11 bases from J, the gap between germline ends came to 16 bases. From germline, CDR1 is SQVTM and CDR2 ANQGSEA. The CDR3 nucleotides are TGCAGCGTGGAGTGGGGGACGAAGGCTTTCTTT. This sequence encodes CSVEWGTKAFF.

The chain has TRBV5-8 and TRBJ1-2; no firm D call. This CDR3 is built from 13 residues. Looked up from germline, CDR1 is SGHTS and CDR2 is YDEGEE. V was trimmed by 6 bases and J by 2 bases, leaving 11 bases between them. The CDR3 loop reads CASNPGPNYGYTF. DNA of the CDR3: TGTGCCAGCAACCCCGGGCCGAACTATGGCTACACCTTC. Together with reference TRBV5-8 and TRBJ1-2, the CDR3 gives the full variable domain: EAGVTQSPTHLIKTRGQQATLRCSPISGHTSVYWYQQALGLGLQFLLWYDEGEERNRGNFPPRFSGRQFPNYSSELNVNALELEDSALYLCASNPGPNYGYTFGSGTRLTVV.

Here the CDR3 DNA reads TGTGCCAGCAGCCAGACAGTCAACACTGAAGCTTTCTTT. Residues: CASSQTVNTEAFF. This rearrangement joins TRBV19 to TRBJ1-1; possibly TRBD1 for D (5 bases). Germline V CDR1 and CDR2: LNHDA, SQIVND (reference sequence). V lost 9 bases to trimming and J lost 2 bases, with 13 bases between them. The CDR3 contains 13 residues.

CDR3 DNA: TGTGCCAGCAGTCGGGAAGGGACAGTCTCTGGAAACACCATATATTTT. Protein: CASSREGTVSGNTIYF. The chain recombines TRBV28 with TRBJ1-3, with 7 bases fitting TRBD1. Germline-derived CDR1 and CDR2 are MDHEN and SYDVKM. The CDR3 has 16 amino acids. V shed 5 bases and J 0 bases; nucleotides not matched to a gene: 7.

CDR3 sequence: CASSWSTSYEQYF. CDR3 nucleotides: TGTGCCAGCAGCTGGTCCACCTCCTACGAGCAGTACTTC. The genes are TRBV5-6 and TRBJ2-7; D not certain. Looked up from germline, CDR1 is SGHDT and CDR2 is YYEEEE. This CDR3 comprises 13 residues. V was cut by 3 bases and J by 0 bases, with 7 bases left in between.

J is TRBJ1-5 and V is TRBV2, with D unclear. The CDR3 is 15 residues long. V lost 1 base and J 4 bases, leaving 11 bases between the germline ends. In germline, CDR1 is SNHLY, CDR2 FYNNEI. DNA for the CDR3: TGTGCCAGCAGTGAAGTCCAGCTTAATAATCAGCCCCAGCATTTT. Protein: CASSEVQLNNQPQHF.

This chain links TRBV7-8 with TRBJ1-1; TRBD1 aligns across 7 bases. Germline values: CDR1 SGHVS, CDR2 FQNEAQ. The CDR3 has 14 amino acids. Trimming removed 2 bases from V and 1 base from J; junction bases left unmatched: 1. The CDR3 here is CASSLWDRNTEAFF. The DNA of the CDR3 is TGTGCCAGCAGCTTATGGGACAGGAACACTGAAGCTTTCTTT.

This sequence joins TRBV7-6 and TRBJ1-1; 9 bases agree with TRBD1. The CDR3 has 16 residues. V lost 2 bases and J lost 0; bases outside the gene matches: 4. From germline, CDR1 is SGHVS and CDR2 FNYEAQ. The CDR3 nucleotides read TGTGCCAGCAGCTTATGGACAGGGGATTTGAACACTGAAGCTTTCTTT. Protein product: CASSLWTGDLNTEAFF. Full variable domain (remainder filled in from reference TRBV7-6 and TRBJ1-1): GAGVSQSPRYKVTKRGQDVALRCDPISGHVSLYWYRQALGQGPEFLTYFNYEAQQDKSGLPNDRFSAERPEGSISTLTIQRTEQRDSAMYRCASSLWTGDLNTEAFFGQGTRLTVV.

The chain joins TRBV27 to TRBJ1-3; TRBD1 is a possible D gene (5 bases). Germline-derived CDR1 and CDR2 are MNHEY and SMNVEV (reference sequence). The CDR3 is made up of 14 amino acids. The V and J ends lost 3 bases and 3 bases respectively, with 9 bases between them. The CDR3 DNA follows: TGTGCCAGCAGTTTTAGGGGTGATGGAAACACCATATATTTT. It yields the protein CASSFRGDGNTIYF.

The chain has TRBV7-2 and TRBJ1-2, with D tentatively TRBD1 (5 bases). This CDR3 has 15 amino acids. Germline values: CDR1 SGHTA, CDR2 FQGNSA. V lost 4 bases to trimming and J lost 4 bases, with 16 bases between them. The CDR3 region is CASSSLRGEGYGYTF. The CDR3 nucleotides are TGTGCCAGCAGCTCGCTTCGGGGGGAGGGCTATGGCTACACCTTC.

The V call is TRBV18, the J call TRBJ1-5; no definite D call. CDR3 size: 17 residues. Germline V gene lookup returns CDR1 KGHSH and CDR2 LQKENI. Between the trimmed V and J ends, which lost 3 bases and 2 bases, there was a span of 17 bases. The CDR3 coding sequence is TGTGCCAGCTCACCGTTCTTTGGGGAAAGGGGCAATCAGCCCCAGCATTTT. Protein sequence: CASSPFFGERGNQPQHF.